These 25 T cell receptor beta chains were sequenced from one sample in a study of blood T cell repertoires in COVID-19. The protocol was immunoSEQ multiplex PCR, while the TCRdb copy is restricted to in-frame clones and leaves out a portion. The sample yields 250,000 to 350,000 clones, about 85% seen once. Input material: peripheral blood. The source is a human donor with COVID-19, enrolled during active disease. The donor label of this sample is uncertain.

The chain combines TRBV27 with TRBJ1-5, with 11 nucleotides matching TRBD1. J lost 6 bases, V lost 9 bases, and 13 bases had no gene match. The CDR3 runs to 16 residues. Germline values: CDR1 MNHEY, CDR2 SMNVEV (reference sequence). Written as DNA, the CDR3 is TGTGCCAGTAGCCGGGACAGGGGGGGTCCAGGTCAGCCCCAGCATTTT. Translating it yields CASSRDRGGPGQPQHF.

This clone was seen just once. The chain couples TRBV5-1 to TRBJ1-4; D remains unclear. This CDR3 spans 15 amino acids. The ends were cut back, 2 bases at V and 0 bases at J, with 8 bases in the middle. The germline CDR1 and CDR2 sequences are SGHRS and YFSETQ. CDR3 amino acids: CASSFSTATNEKLFF. CDR3 bases: TGCGCCAGCAGCTTTTCAACGGCAACTAATGAAAAACTGTTTTTT. The whole variable domain, filled in from reference TRBV5-1 and TRBJ1-4, reads KAGVTQTPRYLIKTRGQQVTLSCSPISGHRSVSWYQQTPGQGLQFLFEYFSETQRNKGNFPGRFSGRQFSNSRSEMNVSTLELGDSALYLCASSFSTATNEKLFFGSGTQLSVL.

Comments on this clone: This sample includes further DNA sequences coding for the same CDR3. This sequence joins TRBV12-3 or TRBV12-4 and TRBJ1-6, with 8 nucleotides matching TRBD1. The CDR3 length is 13 residues. Unmatched junction bases numbered 2, after V lost 6 bases and J lost 7 bases. The CDR3 loop reads CASSGQGNSPLHF. The CDR3, as DNA: TGTGCCAGCAGCGGACAGGGAAATTCACCCCTCCACTTT.

J is TRBJ2-2 and V is TRBV27, with 10 bases that match TRBD2. Trimming removed 6 bases from V and 3 bases from J; junction bases left unmatched: 4. The CDR3 runs 15 residues. The germline gives CDR1 MNHEY, CDR2 SMNVEV (reference sequence). In DNA form, the CDR3 reads TGTGCCAGCAGCTTACTAGCGGGGTACACCGGGGAGCTGTTTTTT. Its translation is CASSLLAGYTGELFF.

This chain joins TRBV9 and TRBJ2-1; D unclear. Germline values: CDR1 SGDLS, CDR2 YYNGEE. The CDR3 totals 13 residues. The V end was cut by 4 bases, the J end by 2 bases, with 7 bases between. CDR3 residues: CASSQTTYNEQFF. The CDR3 bases are TGTGCCAGCAGCCAGACAACCTACAATGAGCAGTTCTTC.

V usage is TRBV28 and J usage is TRBJ1-4, with TRBD1 as a possible D gene (5 bases). Germline CDR1 reads MDHEN; CDR2 reads SYDVKM. This CDR3 has 15 amino acids. V was trimmed by 2 bases and J by 4 bases, leaving 11 bases between them. In nucleotides, the CDR3 is TGTGCCAGCAGTTTAGCTCGGGGACTTAATGAAAAACTGTTTTTT. Translated, it gives CASSLARGLNEKLFF.

The chain couples TRBV15 to TRBJ2-7; TRBD1 matches 7 bases. The CDR3 has 19 amino acids. CDR1 is LNHNV and CDR2 is YYDKDF in the germline V gene (reference sequence). Trimming cost V 0 bases and J 2 bases; bases outside gene matches: 16. The CDR3, as DNA: TGTGCCACCAGCAGAGAATCCCTAGGCAGGGGGAAGGATCCCTACGAGCAGTACTTC. This gives the protein CATSRESLGRGKDPYEQYF. The whole variable domain, remainder taken from reference TRBV15 and TRBJ2-7, is DAMVIQNPRYQVTQFGKPVTLSCSQTLNHNVMYWYQQKSSQAPKLLFHYYDKDFNNEADTPDNFQSRRPNTSFCFLDIRSPGLGDTAMYLCATSRESLGRGKDPYEQYFGPGTRLTVT.

The chain links TRBV27 to TRBJ1-1, with TRBD1 identical over 9 bases. This CDR3 contains 16 residues. The germline V gene encodes CDR1 MNHEY and CDR2 SMNVEV (reference sequence). V shed 6 bases, J shed 4 bases, and the junction held 12 bases outside the gene matches. The CDR3 DNA reads as TGTGCCAGCAGCATAGGTCAGACAGGGGGATTCACTGAAGCTTTCTTT. As protein: CASSIGQTGGFTEAFF.

This clone was counted a few times. The CDR3 nucleotides are TGTGCCAGCAGTTCTCCGGGACAGGGGGCCATCTATGGCTACACCTTC. It specifies CASSSPGQGAIYGYTF. The gene calls are TRBV28 and TRBJ1-2; 12 bases fit TRBD1. This CDR3 region has 16 residues. CDR1 is MDHEN and CDR2 is SYDVKM in the germline V gene. The V and J ends lost 4 bases and 4 bases, in that order; junction bases with no gene match: 7.

The chain is built from TRBV3-1 (or the pseudogene TRBV3-2) and TRBJ1-2; no reliable D call. Trimming shortened V by 0 bases and J by 0 bases, and 5 bases separated the two germline ends. The CDR3 length is 14 residues. The germline CDR1 and CDR2 sequences are LGHDT and YNNKEL (reference sequence). The CDR3 nucleotides are TGTGCCAGCAGCCAAGATCAGACTAACTATGGCTACACCTTC. As protein: CASSQDQTNYGYTF.

This clone was seen a few times. This sequence joins TRBV30 and TRBJ2-7; 13 nucleotides align to TRBD2. V lost 1 base and J lost 3; bases outside the gene matches: 3. Germline V CDR1 and CDR2: GTSNPN, SVGIG (reference sequence). This CDR3 region has 15 residues. CDR3 coding DNA: TGTGCCTGGAGTGCCGGACTAGCGGGAGTCTACGAGCAGTACTTC. Translation: CAWSAGLAGVYEQYF.

V and J are TRBV19 and TRBJ1-2; no firm D call. The germline gives CDR1 LNHDA, CDR2 SQIVND (reference sequence). This CDR3 has 15 residues. The V gene lost 3 bases and the J gene lost 0 bases, with 11 bases spanning the gap. CDR3 coding DNA: TGTGCCAGTAGTATCGGAGACGGAACTAACTATGGCTACACCTTC. Translation gives CASSIGDGTNYGYTF.

V and J are TRBV7-3 and TRBJ1-1; 8 nucleotides line up with TRBD1. With 5 bases clipped from V and 5 bases from J, the junction kept 7 bases outside the gene matches. The length of the CDR3 is 14 residues. Germline loops: CDR1 SGHTA, CDR2 FQGTGA. CDR3 sequence reads: CASSRTGRETEAFF. The CDR3 DNA sequence: TGTGCCAGCAGCCGGACAGGGAGAGAGACTGAAGCTTTCTTT.

The rearrangement uses TRBV28 and TRBJ2-3; D might be TRBD1 (6 bases). The V end lost 6 bases, the J end lost 5 bases, and 21 bases lay between the germline ends. This CDR3 region has 16 residues. Germline V gene lookup returns CDR1 MDHEN and CDR2 SYDVKM. Written as DNA, the CDR3 is TGTGCCAGCAGCCTCCACACAGGGCGGTCAGTAGATACGCAGTATTTT. Its protein product is CASSLHTGRSVDTQYF.

This clone is a singleton in its sample. The rearrangement links TRBV19 to TRBJ2-3; 10 bases match TRBD2. The CDR3 is 19 amino acids. J lost 0 bases, V lost 5 bases, and 14 bases had no gene match. The germline gives CDR1 LNHDA, CDR2 SQIVND (reference sequence). CDR3 DNA: TGTGCCAGTAGTCCGCGGACTAGCGGCACCTCAGGGAGCACAGATACGCAGTATTTT. It is translated as CASSPRTSGTSGSTDTQYF.

The chain links TRBV28 to TRBJ2-3; 9 bases fit TRBD2. V was clipped by 8 bases and J by 4 bases; unmatched bases: 16. The germline gives CDR1 MDHEN, CDR2 SYDVKM. The CDR3 consists of 17 residues. The CDR3 region is CASPPGGSGRVADTQYF. The CDR3 nucleotides are TGTGCCAGCCCCCCGGGGGGTAGCGGGAGAGTGGCAGATACGCAGTATTTT. Filled out from reference TRBV28 and TRBJ2-3, the complete variable domain reads DVKVTQSSRYLVKRTGEKVFLECVQDMDHENMFWYRQDPGLGLRLIYFSYDVKMKEKGDIPEGYSVSREKKERFSLILESASTNQTSMYLCASPPGGSGRVADTQYFGPGTRLTVL.

V is TRBV30 and J is TRBJ1-1; 8 bases line up with TRBD1. The trim removed 1 base at V and 0 bases at J, leaving 10 bases unmatched. Germline V lookup: CDR1 GTSNPN, CDR2 SVGIG (reference sequence). The CDR3 is 17 amino acids. DNA for the CDR3: TGTGCCTGGAGTGCCGACGGACAGGGAGGGATGAACACTGAAGCTTTCTTT. Translation: CAWSADGQGGMNTEAFF.

This clone came up a few times. This chain joins TRBV29-1 and TRBJ2-5, with 11 bases aligning to TRBD2. The CDR3 totals 14 residues. Germline-derived CDR1 and CDR2 are SQVTM and ANQGSEA. The J segment lost 5 bases and the V segment lost 6 bases, leaving 8 bases of the junction unmatched. This CDR3 reads CSVNSGRARETQYF. In nucleotides, the CDR3 is TGCAGCGTGAATAGCGGGAGGGCCAGGGAGACCCAGTACTTC.

The rearrangement links TRBV5-1 to TRBJ1-2; D remains ambiguous. Looked up from germline, CDR1 is SGHRS and CDR2 is YFSETQ. The CDR3 loop spans 13 amino acids. Trimming stripped 0 bases from V and 6 bases from J, with 9 bases between. The chain's CDR3 is CASSLDSGDGYTF. CDR3 bases: TGCGCCAGCAGCTTGGATTCCGGGGATGGCTACACCTTC.

The chain carries TRBV5-4 and TRBJ1-3; D is possibly TRBD1 (5 bases). Trimming shortened V by 4 bases and J by 4 bases, and 12 bases separated the two germline ends. Per the germline V gene, CDR1 is SGHNT and CDR2 is YYREEE (reference sequence). The CDR3 spans 14 residues. The CDR3: CASSPGHDGNTIYF. The CDR3 DNA is TGTGCCAGCAGCCCCGGACACGACGGAAACACCATATATTTT.

The CDR3 spells CASKTGSNTEAFF. The CDR3 DNA reads TGTGCCAGCAAGACAGGATCGAACACTGAAGCTTTCTTT. V usage is TRBV12-3 or TRBV12-4 and J usage is TRBJ1-1; possible D gene TRBD1, 6 bases. The CDR3 totals 13 residues. Trimming pared 7 bases from V and 1 base from J, leaving 10 bases between.

This clone came up once. The rearrangement joins TRBV19 to TRBJ2-7; unclear D gene. The CDR3 runs to 15 residues. V was cut by 4 bases and J by 0 bases, with 13 bases left in between. The germline gives CDR1 LNHDA, CDR2 SQIVND (reference sequence). This CDR3 reads CASSSTASNSYEQYF. CDR3 bases: TGTGCCAGTAGTAGCACCGCTAGTAACTCCTACGAGCAGTACTTC.

The gene calls are TRBV3-1 (or the pseudogene TRBV3-2) and TRBJ1-4; perhaps TRBD1 as D (6 bases). V dropped 4 bases and J dropped 5 bases, with 17 bases sitting between them. Germline CDR1 LGHDT, CDR2 YNNKEL (reference sequence). The CDR3 spans 16 residues. The CDR3 nucleotides read TGTGCCAGCAGCCCGACTCGACAGGACGGGAATGAAAAACTGTTTTTT. It yields the protein CASSPTRQDGNEKLFF.

V is TRBV11-2 and J is TRBJ2-5, with 14 bases that match TRBD2. This CDR3 is built from 16 residues. V lost 5 bases to trimming and J lost 5 bases; unmatched junction nucleotides: 7. CDR1 and CDR2 from the germline V gene are SGHAT and FQNNGV. For the CDR3, the DNA is TGTGCCAGCAGCGGGACTAGCGGGAGTCGGGGGGAGACCCAGTACTTC. Translation gives CASSGTSGSRGETQYF.

The V call is TRBV7-3, the J call TRBJ2-1; the match to TRBD1 covers 10 bases. Germline trimming cut 5 bases from V and 4 bases from J; bases unmatched to any gene: 5. CDR1 and CDR2 (germline): SGHTA, FQGTGA. This CDR3 has 15 amino acids. The CDR3 nucleotides read TGTGCCAGCAGCAACCCGGGACAGGGGTACAATGAGCAGTTCTTC. Its translation: CASSNPGQGYNEQFF. The whole variable domain, filled in from reference TRBV7-3 and TRBJ2-1, reads GAGVSQTPSNKVTEKGKYVELRCDPISGHTALYWYRQSLGQGPEFLIYFQGTGAADDSGLPNDRFFAVRPEGSVSTLKIQRTERGDSAVYLCASSNPGQGYNEQFFGPGTRLTVL.